This is a list of T cell receptor beta chains from one sample in a study of CD8+ T cells in alopecia areata. Repertoires were generated with immunoSEQ multiplex PCR, while TCRdb's copy carries only in-frame clones and drops some. The table includes around 150,000 clones, less than 70% detected once. Here the sequenced sample was CD4+ T cells sorted from blood, taken at week 24, from a patient treated with tofacitinib. The receptors stem from a human donor with alopecia areata. Both conserved end residues are trimmed from each CDR3. D genes are given only for firm matches. Clone size appears in some rows only: once, few, many, or a class for an expanded clone.

TRBJ1-5,once,TRBV6-5,TRBD1,ASSYQQTGGGPQH
TRBJ2-2,-,TRBV7-8,-,ASSLVVTPGTGELF
TRBJ1-2,-,TRBV5-4,-,ASSLYGSYT
TRBJ2-3,-,TRBV7-3,-,ASSLGGPTDTQY
TRBJ2-5,few,TRBV29-1,-,SVEGGQGGTSQETQY
TRBJ1-1,-,TRBV15,-,ATRLQRNTEAF
TRBJ1-1,few,TRBV7-2,-,ASSLPKEGRPAEAF
TRBJ2-7,-,TRBV4-2,TRBD2,ASSQGVAGGQSNSYEQY
TRBJ2-7,few,TRBV6-5,-,ASSYRQGSSYEQY
TRBJ2-3,-,TRBV7-9,-,ASRADTGGPDTQY
TRBJ2-7,few,TRBV7-9,-,ASSLLGDEQY
TRBJ2-3,-,TRBV4-1,TRBD2,ASSPQATSGASTDTQY
TRBJ1-2,few,TRBV7-8,-,ASNSLAGGYGYT
TRBJ2-7,-,TRBV7-2,-,ASSLAKYEQY
TRBJ1-2,-,TRBV10-3,-,AISQGSFYT
TRBJ2-4,-,TRBV4-1,-,ASSQVVNKGKNIQY
TRBJ1-1,-,TRBV5-1,-,ASSLVRSPAPTEAF
TRBJ2-5,-,TRBV30,TRBD2,AWRLAGGQETQY
TRBJ2-7,-,TRBV29-1,TRBD1,SVRRQGSSHEQY
TRBJ2-7,-,TRBV29-1,TRBD1,SVNRQGTYEQY
TRBJ1-1,-,TRBV11-3,TRBD1,ASSWRGQGGRTEAF
TRBJ2-1,-,TRBV25-1,-,ASSPTGRGEQF
TRBJ2-3,-,TRBV9,TRBD2,ASSGEGGAKSDTQY
TRBJ2-5,few,TRBV4-2,TRBD2,ASSRGGSGETQY
TRBJ2-7,few,TRBV30,-,AWSPSTYEQY
TRBJ2-7,-,TRBV25-1,-,ASSQGGSYEQY
TRBJ1-5,-,TRBV27,-,ASSFDRGQPQH
TRBJ2-2,-,TRBV29-1,-,SVSWGQAANTGELF
TRBJ2-1,-,TRBV29-1,TRBD1,SVAGTGPGLVNEQF
TRBJ1-3,-,TRBV18,TRBD1,ASSSGTDSGNTIY
TRBJ1-5,-,TRBV29-1,-,SVDEGRGQPQH
TRBJ1-1,-,TRBV29-1,TRBD1,SVEALRRGRTEAF
TRBJ2-7,-,TRBV28,TRBD1,ASTTGQLYEQY
TRBJ1-5,-,TRBV7-2,TRBD1,ASSLGQRGNQPQH
TRBJ2-5,-,TRBV5-1,-,ASSLASEDGTQY
TRBJ2-2,-,TRBV9,-,ASSVRFGTGELF
TRBJ1-6,few,TRBV30,TRBD1,ACQDRGRGNSPLH
TRBJ2-1,-,TRBV7-3,TRBD1,ASSSGQGTYNEQF
TRBJ2-5,once,TRBV7-6,-,ASSAGLQETQY
TRBJ1-2,few,TRBV19,TRBD1,ASSTRTGPNYGYT
TRBJ1-2,-,TRBV25-1,TRBD1,ASSDQGAGVYGYT
TRBJ1-2,-,TRBV4-1,-,ASSQDRGFGYT
TRBJ1-5,-,TRBV7-9,-,ASSLGLYQPQH
TRBJ2-1,-,TRBV5-1,TRBD2,ASSLTSGGRSYNEQF
TRBJ1-6,-,TRBV6-5,TRBD1,ASRRTGYNSPLH
TRBJ2-7,-,TRBV27,-,ASSSTGEGEQY
TRBJ2-1,few,TRBV29-1,TRBD1,SVQQGGSYNEQF
TRBJ1-2,-,TRBV7-2,-,ASSISYGYT
TRBJ2-1,few,TRBV6-1,-,ASSEGRREKDV
TRBJ2-5,-,TRBV20-1,-,SASQETQY
TRBJ1-2,-,TRBV4-1,-,ASSQPPRDYGYT
TRBJ1-6,-,TRBV27,-,ASSFDPDGSSSPLH
TRBJ2-2,-,TRBV29-1,-,SVDSSNTGELF
TRBJ1-1,-,TRBV19,TRBD1,ASRTGQYTEAF